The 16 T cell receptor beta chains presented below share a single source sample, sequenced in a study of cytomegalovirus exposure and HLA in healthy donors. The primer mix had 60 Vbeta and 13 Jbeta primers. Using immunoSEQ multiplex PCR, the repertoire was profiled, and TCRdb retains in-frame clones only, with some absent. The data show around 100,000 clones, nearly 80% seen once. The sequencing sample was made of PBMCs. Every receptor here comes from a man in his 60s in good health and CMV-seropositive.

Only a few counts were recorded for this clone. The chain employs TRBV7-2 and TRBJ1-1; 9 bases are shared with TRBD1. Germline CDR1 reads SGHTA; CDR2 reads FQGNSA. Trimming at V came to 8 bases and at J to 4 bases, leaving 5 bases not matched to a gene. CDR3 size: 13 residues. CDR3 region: CASRTQGATEAFF. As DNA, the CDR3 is TGTGCCAGCCGCACACAGGGGGCCACTGAAGCTTTCTTT.

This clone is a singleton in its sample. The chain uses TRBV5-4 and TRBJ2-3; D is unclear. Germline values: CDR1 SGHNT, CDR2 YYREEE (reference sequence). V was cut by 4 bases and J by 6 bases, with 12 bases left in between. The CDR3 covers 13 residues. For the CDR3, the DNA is TGTGCCAGCAGCCTACCTAGACTGGATACGCAGTATTTT. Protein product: CASSLPRLDTQYF.

CDR3 DNA sequence: TGCGCCAGCAGCTTACAGGGCCCGGGGACTGAAGCTTTCTTT. Amino acids: CASSLQGPGTEAFF. The chain has TRBV5-1 and TRBJ1-1, with D possibly TRBD1 on 6 matching bases. Per germline, CDR1 SGHRS and CDR2 YFSETQ. V lost 2 bases to trimming and J lost 5 bases, with 13 bases between them. The CDR3 has 14 residues.

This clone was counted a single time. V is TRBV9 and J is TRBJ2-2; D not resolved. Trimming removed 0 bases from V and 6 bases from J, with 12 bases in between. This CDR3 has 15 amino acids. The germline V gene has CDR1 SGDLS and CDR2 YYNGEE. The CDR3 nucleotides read TGTGCCAGCAGCGTAGCTAAGAGTATGGCCGGGGAGCTGTTTTTT. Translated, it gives CASSVAKSMAGELFF.

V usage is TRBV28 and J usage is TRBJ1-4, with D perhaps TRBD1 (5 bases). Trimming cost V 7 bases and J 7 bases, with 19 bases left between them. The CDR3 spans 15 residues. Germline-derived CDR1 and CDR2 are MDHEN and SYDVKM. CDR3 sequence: CASTSPGQGLEKLFF. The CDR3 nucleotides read TGTGCCAGCACATCTCCGGGGCAGGGACTTGAAAAACTGTTTTTT.

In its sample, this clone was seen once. The CDR3 DNA is TGTGCCAGTAGTCTACAGGGGGCCACAGATACGCAGTATTTT. As protein: CASSLQGATDTQYF. V gene TRBV19 combines with J gene TRBJ2-3; the match to TRBD1 covers 9 bases. The length of the CDR3 is 14 residues. The germline V gene encodes CDR1 LNHDA and CDR2 SQIVND (reference sequence). Trimming cost V 5 bases and J 2 bases; bases outside gene matches: 2.

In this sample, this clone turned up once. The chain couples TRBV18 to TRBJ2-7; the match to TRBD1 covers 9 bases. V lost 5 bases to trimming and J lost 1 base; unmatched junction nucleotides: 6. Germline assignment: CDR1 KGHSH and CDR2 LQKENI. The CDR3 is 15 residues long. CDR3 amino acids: CASSSRGTGSYEQYF. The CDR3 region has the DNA TGTGCCAGCTCATCCCGCGGGACAGGGTCCTACGAGCAGTACTTC.

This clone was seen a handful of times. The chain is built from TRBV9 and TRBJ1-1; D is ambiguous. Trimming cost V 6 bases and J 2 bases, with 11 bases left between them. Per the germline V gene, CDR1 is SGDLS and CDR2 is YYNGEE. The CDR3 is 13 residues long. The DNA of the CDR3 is TGTGCCAGCAACCGGGGAGGAAACACTGAAGCTTTCTTT. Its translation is CASNRGGNTEAFF.

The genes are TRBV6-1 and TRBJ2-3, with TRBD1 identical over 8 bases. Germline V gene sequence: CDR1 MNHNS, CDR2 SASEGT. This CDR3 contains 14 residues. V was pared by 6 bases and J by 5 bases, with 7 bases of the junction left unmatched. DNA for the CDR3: TGTGCCAGCAGAAGGACAGGGTCGGGAGATACGCAGTATTTT. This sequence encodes CASRRTGSGDTQYF.

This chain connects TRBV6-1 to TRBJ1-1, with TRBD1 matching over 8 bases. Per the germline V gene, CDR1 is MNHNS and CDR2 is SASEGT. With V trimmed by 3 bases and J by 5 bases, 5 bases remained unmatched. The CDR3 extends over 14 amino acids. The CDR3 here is CASSDPGGMTEAFF. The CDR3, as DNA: TGTGCCAGCAGTGATCCAGGGGGCATGACTGAAGCTTTCTTT.

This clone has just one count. The CDR3 is CASSLVRTGGWDTQYF. The CDR3 coding sequence is TGCGCCAGCAGCTTGGTACGGACAGGGGGCTGGGATACGCAGTATTTT. The rearrangement joins TRBV5-1 to TRBJ2-3, with TRBD1 identical over 11 bases. This CDR3 comprises 16 residues. Unmatched junction bases numbered 6, after V lost 0 bases and J lost 6 bases. Germline assignment: CDR1 SGHRS and CDR2 YFSETQ.

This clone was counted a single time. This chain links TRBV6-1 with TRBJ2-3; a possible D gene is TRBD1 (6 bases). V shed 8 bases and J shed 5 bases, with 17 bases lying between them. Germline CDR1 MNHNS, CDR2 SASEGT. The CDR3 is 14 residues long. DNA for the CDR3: TGTGCCAGCGCACCGGGACACACCCGAGATACGCAGTATTTT. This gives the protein CASAPGHTRDTQYF.

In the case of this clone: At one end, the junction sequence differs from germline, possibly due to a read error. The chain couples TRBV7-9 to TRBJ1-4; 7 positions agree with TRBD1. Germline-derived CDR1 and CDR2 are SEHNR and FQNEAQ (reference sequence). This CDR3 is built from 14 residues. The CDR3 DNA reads TGTTCCAGCAGCAGAGACAGGGCTAATGAAAAACTGTTTTTT. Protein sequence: CSSSRDRANEKLFF.

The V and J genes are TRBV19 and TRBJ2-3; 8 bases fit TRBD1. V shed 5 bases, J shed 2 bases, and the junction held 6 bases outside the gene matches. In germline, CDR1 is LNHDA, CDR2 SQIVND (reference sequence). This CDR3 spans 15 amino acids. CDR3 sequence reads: CASSPRTGLTDTQYF. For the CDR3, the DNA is TGTGCCAGTAGTCCCCGGACAGGGCTCACAGATACGCAGTATTTT. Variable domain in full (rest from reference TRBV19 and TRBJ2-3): DGGITQSPKYLFRKEGQNVTLSCEQNLNHDAMYWYRQDPGQGLRLIYYSQIVNDFQKGDIAEGYSVSREKKESFPLTVTSAQKNPTAFYLCASSPRTGLTDTQYFGPGTRLTVL.

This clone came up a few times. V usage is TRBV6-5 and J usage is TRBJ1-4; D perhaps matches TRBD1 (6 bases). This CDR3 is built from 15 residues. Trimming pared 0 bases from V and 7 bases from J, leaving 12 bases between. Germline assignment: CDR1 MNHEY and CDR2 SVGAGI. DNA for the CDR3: TGTGCCAGCAGTTACTCGACAGGCGAAGGTGAAAAACTGTTTTTT. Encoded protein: CASSYSTGEGEKLFF.

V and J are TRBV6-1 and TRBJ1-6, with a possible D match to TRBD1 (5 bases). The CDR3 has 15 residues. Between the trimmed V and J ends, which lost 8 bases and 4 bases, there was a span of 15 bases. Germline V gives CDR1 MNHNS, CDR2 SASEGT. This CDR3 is CASRGDSIYNSPLHF. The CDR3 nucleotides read TGTGCCAGCCGCGGGGACTCAATATATAATTCACCCCTCCACTTT.